The 10 T cell receptor beta chains below were found in one sample sequenced in a study of CD4 T cells in relation to SARS-CoV-2 and coronaviruses (dated by TCRdb to about 2021). Preparation of the library involved the immunoSEQ multiplex PCR assay. Drawn from immuneACCESS, this table holds only the in-frame rearrangements with V and J called that TCRdb kept. Clones are partly lost; checked studies trace under half to an unresolved V gene and leave the rest unexplained. For this sample there are approximately 37,000 clones; 70% to 90% appear just once. The ten top clones hold about 3% of the sample. The sample consisted of memory CD4+ T cells from PBMCs. This sample's cell subset or site label indicates: memory (non-naive) CD4+ T cells. These receptors all stem from an adult with COVID-19.

The chain joins TRBV6-2 or TRBV6-3 to TRBJ2-1, with 7 bases lining up with TRBD1. J gave up 0 bases and V 5 bases, and 4 bases lay outside the gene matches. CDR1 is MNHEY, CDR2 SVGEGT, per germline. The CDR3 spans 15 residues. The CDR3 DNA sequence: TGTGCCAGCAGTGTGACAGGGCCCTCCTACAATGAGCAGTTCTTC. The encoded protein is CASSVTGPSYNEQFF.

J is TRBJ2-7 and V is TRBV7-2; TRBD1 agrees at 9 bases. CDR1 is SGHTA, CDR2 FQGNSA, per germline. The CDR3 consists of 16 residues. V shed 5 bases, J shed 5 bases, and the junction held 13 bases outside the gene matches. The CDR3 is CASSTRTGGDSHEQYF. The CDR3 bases are TGTGCCAGCAGCACCAGAACAGGGGGCGATTCCCACGAGCAGTACTTC.

This clone has just a few counts. The chain joins TRBV10-3 to TRBJ2-7; D might be TRBD1 (5 bases). V was pared by 3 bases and J by 3 bases, with 12 bases between. In germline, CDR1 is ENHRY, CDR2 SYGVKD. This CDR3 has 14 residues. The CDR3 sequence is CAISEPWGVYEQYF. Written as DNA, the CDR3 is TGTGCCATCAGTGAACCCTGGGGCGTCTACGAGCAGTACTTC.

V is TRBV5-6 and J is TRBJ1-5; perhaps TRBD1 as D (5 bases). CDR1 and CDR2 from the germline V gene are SGHDT and YYEEEE. This CDR3 has 16 amino acids. V gave up 1 base and J gave up 6 bases, with 17 bases separating them. CDR3 sequence: CASSLMGERGGQPQHF. CDR3 DNA sequence: TGTGCCAGCAGCTTGATGGGGGAAAGGGGCGGTCAGCCCCAGCATTTT.

Here the CDR3 reads CASSPRTGENTEAFF. In nucleotides, the CDR3 is TGTGCCAGCTCACCTAGGACAGGCGAGAACACTGAAGCTTTCTTT. The chain combines TRBV18 with TRBJ1-1, with TRBD1 matching over 7 bases. V dropped 3 bases and J dropped 1; count of bases not matched to a gene: 5. The V gene's germline CDR1 is KGHSH and CDR2 LQKENI. The CDR3 loop spans 15 amino acids.

J is TRBJ2-7 and V is TRBV6-5, with 9 bases matching TRBD1. CDR3 length: 13 amino acids. V lost 6 bases, J lost 8 bases, and 8 bases stayed unmatched. CDR1 is MNHEY, CDR2 SVGAGI, per germline. The CDR3 coding sequence is TGTGCCAGCAGATGGGACAGGGAGGGTAAGCAGTACTTC. This encodes CASRWDREGKQYF.

This chain joins TRBV20-1 and TRBJ1-1, with TRBD1 as a possible D gene (6 bases). Germline V CDR1 and CDR2: DFQATT, SNEGSKA (reference sequence). There are 15 residues in the CDR3. With 3 bases removed from V and 0 bases from J, the gap between germline ends came to 14 bases. For the CDR3, the DNA is TGCAGTGCTAGTCGGGCCAGGGGTCTGAACACTGAAGCTTTCTTT. Its protein product is CSASRARGLNTEAFF.

The DNA of the CDR3 is TGTGCCTGGACGAGGGGGTTGTTCTATGGCTACACCTTC. It specifies CAWTRGLFYGYTF. The gene calls are TRBV30 and TRBJ1-2; perhaps TRBD1 as D (6 bases). The germline gives CDR1 GTSNPN, CDR2 SVGIG (reference sequence). There are 13 residues in the CDR3. V gave up 4 bases and J gave up 4 bases, with 13 bases separating them.

This sequence joins TRBV4-1 and TRBJ2-5; D is ambiguous. Germline CDR1 is MGHRA and CDR2 is YSYEKL. V lost 2 bases and J lost 2, with 3 bases in between. The CDR3 contains 12 residues. The CDR3 sequence: CASSQPQETQYF. The CDR3 DNA sequence: TGCGCCAGCAGCCAACCTCAAGAGACCCAGTACTTC.

V and J are TRBV5-8 and TRBJ2-5; 11 nucleotides agree with TRBD1. From germline, CDR1 is SGHTS and CDR2 YDEGEE. V shed 4 bases, J shed 5 bases, and the junction held 1 base outside the gene matches. The CDR3 extends over 13 amino acids. The DNA for the CDR3 is TGTGCCAGCAGCGGGACAGGGGGGGAGACCCAGTACTTC. Amino acid sequence: CASSGTGGETQYF.